This is a list of T cell receptor beta chains from one sample in a study of beta chain features in type 1 diabetes. Data came from immunoSEQ multiplex PCR; TCRdb stores just in-frame clones and leaves some out. This table holds roughly 700,000 clones, under 15% found once. The material sequenced was naive CD4+ T cells from blood. These receptors were collected from a man aged 18 to 29 with type 1 diabetes. CDR3s include the opening cysteine and the closing phenylalanine or tryptophan. Expanded clones are given a class, and other clones once, few, many or no size at all.

15,TRBV14,few,CASSLYKTSGYEQYF
15,TRBV27,few,CASSLRGGLPGELFF
13,TRBV30,-,CAWSLSSGNTIYF
15,TRBV6-5,-,CASSYSSGSAYEQYF
15,TRBV11-1,-,CASSLGLVGTDTQYF
15,TRBV4-1,few,CASSQVGVTRYEQYF
16,TRBV5-1,few,CASSLGAGTYSHEQYF
16,TRBV30,few,CAWSGDTAIYNYGYTF
15,TRBV6-6,-,CASSYVQAPLTEAFF
15,TRBV30,few,CAWSPGGGGANVLTF
15,TRBV29-1,few,CSVAATGLLRGGYTF
17,TRBV10-3,-,CAISEPRLAGKQETQYF
12,TRBV27,few,CASRGQGAKQYF
15,TRBV11-2,-,CASTTGLPGDNEQFF
13,TRBV11-2,-,CASSLAGYNEQFF
15,TRBV7-2,few,CASSLGVQSQETQYF
13,TRBV11-3,few,CASSPYRDPIQYF
14,TRBV19,-,CASSTAGGPDTQYF
14,TRBV30,-,CACVGGKGDQPQHF
15,TRBV7-9,-,CASSLAGEVQETQYF
16,TRBV6-1,few,CASSEARPSGANVLTF
13,TRBV30,few,CAWSVLENTEAFF
13,TRBV7-9,few,CASSGGQAYGYTF
15,TRBV28,-,CASSSAGELQETQYF
16,TRBV19,few,CASAGQGSFTNYGYTF
17,TRBV7-8,few,CASSPKRALAGQETQYF
15,TRBV9,few,CASRPGTGKSDTQYF
12,TRBV19,few,CASSIIEGEQYF
13,TRBV29-1,few,CSALPPRKETQYF